The rows below give T cell receptor beta chains drawn from one sample of a study of T cell responses to AZD1222 COVID-19 vaccine. Profiling relied on immunoSEQ multiplex PCR, and the TCRdb table lists in-frame clones only, not all of them. The sample consists of roughly 140,000 clones, 94% of them appearing once. This specimen was peripheral blood, taken on day 0 of AZD1222 vaccination. The source is an adult in good health. CDR3s include the opening cysteine and the closing phenylalanine or tryptophan. D genes are given only for firm matches.

v_gene | d_gene | len | CDR3aa
TRBV7-2 | . | 15 | CASSRQTGITEPQHF
TRBV6-5 | TRBD1 | 13 | CASRTGANTEAFF
TRBV4-1 | TRBD1 | 16 | CASSQEWGQEPRPQHF
TRBV27 | . | 15 | CASSWTGTPNYGYTF
TRBV7-9 | . | 12 | CASSLESGELFF
TRBV19 | . | 13 | CASRQGSDYGYTF
TRBV6-2/TRBV6-3 | . | 14 | CASSPSLVANEQFF
TRBV3-1/TRBV3-2 | . | 14 | CASSLPDYYNEQFF
TRBV3-1/TRBV3-2 | TRBD1 | 13 | CASSRQGASEQFF
TRBV6-4 | TRBD1 | 14 | CASSDQTGGLGYTF
TRBV29-1 | TRBD1 | 13 | CSVAGQMNTEAFF
TRBV9 | TRBD1 | 14 | CASSVGQNPYGYTF
TRBV7-3 | TRBD2 | 15 | CASSLAGGAQETQYF
TRBV3-1/TRBV3-2 | TRBD2 | 16 | CASSRRLAGQGETQYF
TRBV7-8 | . | 16 | CASSLTARVTTNEQFF
TRBV19 | . | 12 | CASNGRLLGYTF
TRBV29-1 | . | 12 | CSVGARDQPQHF
TRBV27 | TRBD1 | 15 | CASRGQGRGVTEAFF
TRBV7-8 | . | 12 | CASSPSWETQYF
TRBV15 | . | 15 | CATSSTGGRDEKLFF
TRBV2 | TRBD1 | 13 | CASMRDRVETQYF
TRBV18 | . | 14 | CASSPPSMNTEAFF
TRBV27 | TRBD2 | 13 | CASKELAENIQYF
TRBV7-2 | . | 12 | CASSPGYYGYTF
TRBV7-9 | . | 15 | CASSLVRGSFNEQFF
TRBV18 | TRBD1 | 16 | CASSPNPGGGDQPQHF
TRBV19 | TRBD1 | 15 | CASSITGGAGSEAFF
TRBV19 | . | 12 | CATARGGSEAFF
TRBV10-3 | . | 13 | CAIRGTATDTQYF
TRBV7-8 | . | 17 | CASSFLRASGRYNEQFF
TRBV30 | . | 16 | CAWSVYRGSPKSPLHF
TRBV19 | . | 13 | CASSPDGRYGYTF
TRBV18 | . | 13 | CASSSTVNYGYTF
TRBV5-4 | . | 15 | CASSSGDGAYNEQFF
TRBV11-2 | TRBD1 | 19 | CASSATDGGQLIYNSPLHF
TRBV6-5 | . | 14 | CASYGGRNNSPLHF
TRBV19 | TRBD2 | 14 | CASQLPGLTNEQFF
TRBV4-1 | . | 16 | CASSQGPQGSPSPLHF
TRBV25-1 | . | 16 | CASSEYGRGAYNEQFF
TRBV4-2 | TRBD1 | 14 | CASSQAGQAVGYTF